This T cell receptor beta chain originates from a study of Graves' ophthalmopathy and Graves' hyperthyroidism. This clonotype was seen many times. In germline, CDR1 is MNHEY, CDR2 SMNVEV (reference sequence). V gave up 3 bases and J gave up 6 bases; unmatched junction bases: 6. The CDR3 is 15 amino acids. Amplification from RNA transcripts yielded the TCR beta CDR3 regions. The library came from an HTBI-primed first-round RT-PCR and a second-round multiplex PCR. A single record per CDR3 protein comes from TCRdb applying MiXCR to the multiplex PCR reads. The table has some 520,000 distinct CDR3 sequences, about an eighth seen once; the top ten hold over 8%.

The chain carries TRBV27 and TRBJ1-5; 9 positions agree with TRBD1. What was sequenced was blood. This TCR came from a woman aged 25-40 years with Graves' ophthalmopathy. The CDR3 spells CASSFTGGAGQPQHF. Here the CDR3 DNA reads TGTGCCAGCAGTTTTACAGGGGGCGCGGGTCAGCCCCAGCATTTT.